This T cell receptor (beta chain) was found in a study of vaccination effects on CD4 cells after COVID-19. About the research overall: Samples gathered post-vaccine arrived a median of 72 days past the second dose.

Of note for this clone: Its cognate antigen is unknown.

Germline V lookup: CDR1 SNHLY, CDR2 FYNNEI. Trimming left V 5 bases short and J 6 bases short, with 20 bases between. This CDR3 region has 15 residues. Sequenced by immunoSEQ multiplex PCR; TCRdb stores in-frame clones only, minus some. This sample carries more than 40,000 clones, 65% to 80% of them seen once, and the ten largest clones take more than 13%. Under the ViraFEST assay, PBMC were stimulated with viral peptide pools so that antigen-specific CD4+ T cells expanded. Sequencing was performed afterwards. The culture ran for about eleven days before CD4+ T cells were isolated. Each person got two doses of an mRNA SARS-CoV-2 vaccine, BNT162b2 or mRNA-1273. According to the study, vaccine recipients showed no prior SARS-CoV-2 infection and negative nucleocapsid antibodies. After fewer than 2.5 million PBMC were placed in each well, they were cultured with about 10 IU/ml IL-2 and around 10 ug/ml peptides. On both days 3 and 7, half of the culture medium was replaced with IL-2 medium.

Sequences were derived from CD4+ T cells from PBMCs cultured with HCoV-OC43 spike peptides, sampled after COVID-19 vaccination. As to subset: HCoV-OC43 spike overlapping peptide pool stimulation. The sequence was obtained from a human donor who received a COVID-19 vaccine. The chain recombines TRBV2 with TRBJ2-7; unclear D gene. DNA for the CDR3: TGTGCCAGCAGTCAAGACAAACTCGTCGGCTCCGAGCAGTACTTC. Translation: CASSQDKLVGSEQYF.